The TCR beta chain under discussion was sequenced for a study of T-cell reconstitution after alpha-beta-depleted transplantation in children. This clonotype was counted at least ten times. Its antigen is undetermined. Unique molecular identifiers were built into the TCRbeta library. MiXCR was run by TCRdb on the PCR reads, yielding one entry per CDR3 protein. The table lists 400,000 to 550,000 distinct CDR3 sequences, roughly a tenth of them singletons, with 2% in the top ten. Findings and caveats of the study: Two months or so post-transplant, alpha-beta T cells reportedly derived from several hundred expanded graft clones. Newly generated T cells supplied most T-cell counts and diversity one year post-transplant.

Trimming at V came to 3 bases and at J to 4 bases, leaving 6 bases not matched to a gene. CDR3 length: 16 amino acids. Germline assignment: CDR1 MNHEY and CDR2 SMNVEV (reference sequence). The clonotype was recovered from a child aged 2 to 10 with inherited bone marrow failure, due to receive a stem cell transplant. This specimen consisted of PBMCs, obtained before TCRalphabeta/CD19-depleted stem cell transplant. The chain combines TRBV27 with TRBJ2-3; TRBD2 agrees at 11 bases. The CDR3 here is CASSFLLAGVADTQYF. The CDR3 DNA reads TGTGCCAGCAGTTTTTTACTAGCGGGAGTGGCAGATACGCAGTATTTT.